One and the same sample provided the 16 T cell receptor beta chains below, sequenced in a study of cytomegalovirus exposure and HLA in healthy donors. The primer mix had 60 Vbeta and 13 Jbeta primers. Libraries were prepared by immunoSEQ multiplex PCR; TCRdb keeps only in-frame clonotypes and omits some of them. The sample has approximately 37,000 clones; 65% to 90% are singletons. The specimen sequenced was PBMCs. These receptors were taken from a woman aged 18-29 years in good health and CMV-seropositive.

This clone was detected a few times. The CDR3 loop is CASSLGGRVEKLFF. The CDR3, as DNA: TGTGCCAGCAGTCTGGGAGGGAGGGTTGAAAAACTGTTTTTT. The rearrangement uses TRBV28 and TRBJ1-4; D uncertain. CDR3 length equals 14 residues. Germline V gene lookup returns CDR1 MDHEN and CDR2 SYDVKM. Trimming took 5 bases from V and 7 from J, leaving 14 bases between them.

The rearrangement links TRBV7-6 to TRBJ2-1, with D maybe TRBD2 (5 bases). V gave up 4 bases and J gave up 4 bases, with 29 bases separating them. The CDR3 sequence is 20 residues long. From germline, CDR1 is SGHVS and CDR2 FNYEAQ. The CDR3 spells CASSSIEVKSRGQTYNEQFF. CDR3 DNA sequence: TGTGCCAGCAGCTCGATAGAGGTAAAGTCTCGGGGTCAGACTTACAATGAGCAGTTCTTC.

The chain carries TRBV27 and TRBJ2-7, with TRBD1 matching 9 bases. Unmatched junction bases numbered 3, after V lost 6 bases and J lost 6 bases. CDR3 length: 12 amino acids. CDR1 is MNHEY and CDR2 is SMNVEV in the germline V gene (reference sequence). CDR3 DNA: TGTGCCAGCAGCGGGACAGGGCCCGAGCAGTACTTC. Protein: CASSGTGPEQYF.

The V gene is TRBV11-2, the J gene TRBJ2-3; 12 bases fit TRBD2. This CDR3 region has 17 residues. Germline-derived CDR1 and CDR2 are SGHAT and FQNNGV. J lost 5 bases, V lost 1 base, and 7 bases had no gene match. The DNA for the CDR3 is TGTGCCAGCAGCTTAGGGGCTAGCGGGAGGGTAGGAGATACGCAGTATTTT. It encodes CASSLGASGRVGDTQYF.

V gene TRBV2 combines with J gene TRBJ1-6; perhaps TRBD1 as D (6 bases). CDR1 and CDR2 from the germline V gene are SNHLY and FYNNEI. The CDR3 length is 13 residues. V lost 6 bases and J lost 7, with 10 bases in between. The CDR3 coding sequence is TGTGCCAGCAGCACAGGGTACAATTCACCCCTCCACTTT. This codes for CASSTGYNSPLHF.

The chain joins TRBV19 to TRBJ1-1, with D possibly matching TRBD1 (5 bases). CDR1 is LNHDA and CDR2 is SQIVND in the germline V gene (reference sequence). The CDR3 extends over 13 amino acids. The V end was cut by 8 bases, the J end by 3 bases, with 13 bases between. CDR3 nucleotide sequence: TGTGCCAGTGATAGCCAGGGTCACACTGAAGCTTTCTTT. This encodes CASDSQGHTEAFF.

The rearrangement uses TRBV6-5 and TRBJ2-3, with 10 bases that match TRBD2. After removal of 5 bases from V and 2 bases from J, the junction contained 4 bases not matched to a gene. Germline-derived CDR1 and CDR2 are MNHEY and SVGAGI. CDR3 length: 15 residues. CDR3 coding DNA: TGTGCCAGCAGTCCTGGACTAGCGGACACAGATACGCAGTATTTT. This encodes CASSPGLADTDTQYF.

The J gene is TRBJ2-7, the V gene TRBV4-1; 10 nucleotides align to TRBD1. V shed 2 bases, J shed 3 bases, and the junction held 4 bases outside the gene matches. This CDR3 region has 15 residues. Per germline, CDR1 MGHRA and CDR2 YSYEKL. The CDR3 nucleotides are TGCGCCAGCAGCCAACCGGGACAGGGGATCTACGAGCAGTACTTC. This encodes CASSQPGQGIYEQYF.

This clone showed up just a few times. V is TRBV2 and J is TRBJ2-7; 9 bases align to TRBD1. The CDR3 length is 14 residues. Losses at the gene ends were 8 bases for V and 6 bases for J; bases not matched to a gene: 11. Germline lookup yields CDR1 SNHLY and CDR2 FYNNEI. CDR3 sequence reads: CASAPGTGTREQYF. The DNA for the CDR3 is TGTGCCAGCGCTCCGGGGACAGGGACTCGCGAGCAGTACTTC.

The CDR3 protein is CASSLLGGADTQYF. The DNA for the CDR3 is TGTGCCAGCAGCTTGTTAGGGGGGGCAGATACGCAGTATTTT. The chain uses TRBV5-4 and TRBJ2-3; possibly TRBD2 for D (7 bases). This CDR3 is 14 amino acids long. V was clipped by 1 base and J by 4 bases, with 10 bases between them. CDR1 and CDR2 (germline): SGHNT, YYREEE (reference sequence).

The rearrangement uses TRBV11-3 and TRBJ2-1; TRBD2 matches at 15 bases. Germline CDR1 reads SGHNT; CDR2 reads YENEEA. The trim removed 5 bases at V and 7 bases at J, leaving 6 bases unmatched. This CDR3 contains 16 residues. The CDR3 region is CASSQGLAGGANEQFF. CDR3 coding DNA: TGTGCCAGCAGCCAAGGACTAGCGGGAGGGGCTAATGAGCAGTTCTTC.

This chain joins TRBV2 and TRBJ2-7, with 14 bases matching TRBD2. With 6 bases clipped from V and 9 bases from J, the junction kept 22 bases outside the gene matches. This CDR3 contains 19 residues. Per germline, CDR1 SNHLY and CDR2 FYNNEI. As DNA, the CDR3 is TGTGCCAGCAGCATGGGGACTAGCGGGGGCCGCGCCCCCAAGTTCGGGCAGTACTTC. This translates into CASSMGTSGGRAPKFGQYF.

The rearrangement uses TRBV4-1 and TRBJ2-5, with TRBD1 as a possible D gene (6 bases). The J call may be incorrect, as the DNA end agrees better with TRBJ2-7. Germline V gives CDR1 MGHRA, CDR2 YSYEKL. The length of the CDR3 is 17 residues. The CDR3 DNA reads as TGCGCCAGCAGCCAAGTCGACGACAGGCCTTCGGCCTACGAGCAGTACTTC. Translating it yields CASSQVDDRPSAYEQYF.

The chain uses TRBV7-8 and TRBJ2-7, with D possibly being TRBD1 (5 bases). CDR1 is SGHVS, CDR2 FQNEAQ, per germline. This CDR3 contains 14 residues. Trimming left V 1 base short and J 0 bases short, with 7 bases between. The CDR3 nucleotides read TGTGCCAGCAGCTTAGACAGGAACTCCTACGAGCAGTACTTC. Its protein product is CASSLDRNSYEQYF.

Remarks on this clone: The junction departs from germline at one end; a sequencing error may be responsible. The J gene is TRBJ2-7, the V gene TRBV7-7; a possible D gene is TRBD1 (6 bases). The CDR3 has 16 residues. The germline V gene encodes CDR1 SSHAT and CDR2 FNYEAQ (reference sequence). The CDR3 loop reads CASSLGTLGGLDEQYF. CDR3 in DNA: TGTGCTAGCAGCTTAGGGACCTTAGGGGGATTGGACGAGCAGTACTTC.

The rearrangement uses TRBV13 and TRBJ2-1, with TRBD2 as a possible D gene (6 bases). V gave up 5 bases and J gave up 3 bases, with 11 bases separating them. Per germline, CDR1 PRHDT and CDR2 FYEKMQ (reference sequence). CDR3 size: 14 residues. CDR3 coding DNA: TGTGCCAGCAGCCTAGCGTCCCTCTACAATGAGCAGTTCTTC. As protein: CASSLASLYNEQFF.